This T cell receptor beta chain was recovered during a study of control samples from healthy donors and cancer patients. This clone appeared a single time. Sequenced by immunoSEQ multiplex PCR; TCRdb stores in-frame clones only, minus some. Among around 110,000 clones listed, roughly 91% were seen once. V lost 4 bases and J lost 7; bases outside the gene matches: 0. This CDR3 comprises 13 residues. The V gene's germline CDR1 is MGHDK and CDR2 SYGVNS. The receptor was derived from a woman in her 70s in good health. The sequenced sample consisted of blood. The chain combines TRBV25-1 with TRBJ1-6; TRBD1 matches at 8 bases. The CDR3 protein is CASSGQGNSPLHF. DNA of the CDR3: TGTGCCAGCAGTGGACAGGGGAATTCACCCCTCCACTTT.